The present T cell receptor beta chain was sequenced within a study of CD8+CD57+ T cells in acquired aplastic anemia. In the study overall: Yields of DNA that came from sorted CD4+ and CD8+ cells averaged roughly 3.2 ug. Findings and caveats of the study: It was found that more than 25 CD8+ CDR3 sequences were shared between patients and controls.

This clonotype was observed at least ten times. Its specificity is not known. Genomic DNA served as template for TCR beta VDJ and CDR3 profiling. TCRdb itself ran the reads through MiXCR, one entry per CDR3 protein. Seen here are a few hundred thousand distinct CDR3 sequences, 55% to 60% observed once, and the top ten hold 7.5% to 9%. The germline CDR1 and CDR2 sequences are SQVTM and ANQGSEA. The CDR3 totals 11 residues. V lost 4 bases and J 0 bases, leaving 3 bases between the germline ends. Sequencing was done on a sample of sorted CD4+, CD8+, or CD8+CD57+ T cells (not recorded which) from PBMCs. The gene calls are TRBV29-1 and TRBJ1-1; D uncertain. The receptor was isolated from a human donor with severe aplastic anemia or a healthy control (not recorded which). This CDR3 reads CSVVVNTEAFF. The CDR3 coding sequence is TGCAGCGTTGTAGTGAACACTGAAGCTTTCTTT. Full variable domain (missing parts from reference TRBV29-1 and TRBJ1-1): SAVISQKPSRDICQRGTSLTIQCQVDSQVTMMFWYRQQPGQSLTLIATANQGSEATYESGFVIDKFPISRPNLTFSTLTVSNMSPEDSSIYLCSVVVNTEAFFGQGTRLTVV.